The 23 T cell receptor beta chains in this list originate from one sample, sequenced in a study of T cell clonotyping in hematopoietic cell transplantation. The time point denotes: recipient sample about 28 days before transplant, after cytoreduction. The protocol was immunoSEQ multiplex PCR, while the TCRdb copy is restricted to in-frame clones and leaves out a portion. The data contain several thousand clones, around 30% of them singletons. This sample comprised peripheral blood mononuclear cells, obtained before stem cell transplant. Receptors were obtained from a man in his fifties with myelofibrosis. Some clones in this sample may be carry-over from other donors' samples.

This clone rates as large (0.1 to 1%). The V call is TRBV30, the J call TRBJ1-1; no clear D. This CDR3 is built from 12 residues. Germline assignment: CDR1 GTSNPN and CDR2 SVGIG (reference sequence). The V and J ends lost 4 bases and 5 bases respectively, with 11 bases between them. CDR3 nucleotides: TGTGCCTGGAAATTCCGGGGTACTGAAGCTTTCTTT. This sequence encodes CAWKFRGTEAFF. Full variable domain (missing parts from reference TRBV30 and TRBJ1-1): SQTIHQWPATLVQPVGSPLSLECTVEGTSNPNLYWYRQAAGRGLQLLFYSVGIGQISSEVPQNLSASRPQDRQFILSSKKLLLSDSGFYLCAWKFRGTEAFFGQGTRLTVV.

The CDR3 loop reads CASDRGGNGYTF. In DNA form, the CDR3 reads TGTGCCTCTGACAGGGGAGGAAATGGCTACACCTTC. The chain couples TRBV30 to TRBJ1-2; 8 bases are shared with TRBD1. The CDR3 loop spans 12 amino acids. Germline CDR1 GTSNPN, CDR2 SVGIG (reference sequence). V was clipped by 7 bases and J by 6 bases; unmatched bases: 7.

This chain links TRBV30 with TRBJ1-2; D uncertain. Germline values: CDR1 GTSNPN, CDR2 SVGIG (reference sequence). The CDR3 is 16 residues long. V was pared by 0 bases and J by 2 bases, with 16 bases between. CDR3 loop: CAWSVFWGGGNYGYTF. For the CDR3, the DNA is TGTGCCTGGAGTGTATTTTGGGGAGGAGGAAACTATGGCTACACCTTC.

The V gene is TRBV6-5, the J gene TRBJ1-4; D uncertain. The CDR3 is 14 amino acids. Germline CDR1 and CDR2: MNHEY and SVGAGI. The V and J ends lost 2 bases and 7 bases respectively, with 11 bases between them. CDR3 sequence: CASSYRADGEKLFF. Written as DNA, the CDR3 is TGTGCCAGCAGTTACCGAGCGGACGGTGAAAAACTGTTTTTT.

By share, this clone counts as hyperexpanded (1% or more). The chain recombines TRBV25-1 with TRBJ1-2, with no clear D. The CDR3 totals 14 residues. Germline CDR1 and CDR2: MGHDK and SYGVNS. Trimming stripped 3 bases from V and 7 bases from J, with 15 bases between. CDR3 nucleotides: TGTGCCAGCAGTGAGCTCGGGTCGGTATTTGGCTACACCTTC. It yields the protein CASSELGSVFGYTF.

This clone was observed a handful of times. The chain employs TRBV6-5 and TRBJ2-7; D unresolved. CDR3 length: 15 residues. Germline values: CDR1 MNHEY, CDR2 SVGAGI. Trimming stripped 0 bases from V and 3 bases from J, with 12 bases between. In nucleotides, the CDR3 is TGTGCCAGCAGTTACTCGATCGGACCTATCTACGAGCAGTACTTC. Protein sequence: CASSYSIGPIYEQYF.

This chain links TRBV30 with TRBJ1-5; 8 bases map to TRBD1. Germline V CDR1 and CDR2: GTSNPN, SVGIG (reference sequence). The CDR3 is 14 amino acids. After removal of 0 bases from V and 4 bases from J, the junction contained 2 bases not matched to a gene. The CDR3 protein is CAWSVRQGNQPQHF. The CDR3 DNA is TGTGCCTGGAGTGTCCGACAGGGGAATCAGCCCCAGCATTTT. The complete variable domain, with remaining parts taken from reference TRBV30 and TRBJ1-5, reads SQTIHQWPATLVQPVGSPLSLECTVEGTSNPNLYWYRQAAGRGLQLLFYSVGIGQISSEVPQNLSASRPQDRQFILSSKKLLLSDSGFYLCAWSVRQGNQPQHFGDGTRLSIL.

The gene calls are TRBV6-1 and TRBJ1-2, with TRBD1 matching 10 bases. Looked up from germline, CDR1 is MNHNS and CDR2 is SASEGT. The CDR3 spans 15 residues. Losses at the gene ends were 7 bases for V and 0 bases for J; bases not matched to a gene: 5. The CDR3 coding sequence is TGTGCCAGCAACGGACAGGGGGTATCTAACTATGGCTACACCTTC. Translation gives CASNGQGVSNYGYTF.

This clone was observed a handful of times. The chain links TRBV4-1 to TRBJ2-3, with 9 bases lining up with TRBD2. Germline V lookup: CDR1 MGHRA, CDR2 YSYEKL. Germline trimming cut 0 bases from V and 5 bases from J; bases unmatched to any gene: 12. The CDR3 loop spans 18 amino acids. CDR3 protein: CASSQDWGGRAQEDTQYF. The CDR3 region has the DNA TGCGCCAGCAGCCAAGATTGGGGCGGGAGGGCCCAGGAAGATACGCAGTATTTT.

The V gene is TRBV6-5, the J gene TRBJ2-7; no clear D gene. Trimming took off 6 bases at V and 3 bases at J, with 15 bases between the two ends. CDR1 is MNHEY and CDR2 is SVGAGI in the germline V gene. The CDR3 has 14 amino acids. The CDR3 region is CASRPTDRYYEQYF. The CDR3 DNA reads as TGTGCCAGCAGACCCACAGACCGATACTACGAGCAGTACTTC.

The CDR3 sequence is CAWSGRGTYNSPLHF. The CDR3 coding sequence is TGTGCCTGGAGTGGTAGGGGGACCTATAATTCACCCCTCCACTTT. The rearrangement joins TRBV30 to TRBJ1-6; D possibly corresponds to TRBD1 (6 bases). In germline, CDR1 is GTSNPN, CDR2 SVGIG (reference sequence). CDR3 length equals 15 residues. The germline V and J ends were trimmed by 1 base and 2 bases, with 9 bases remaining between them.

The chain links TRBV30 to TRBJ1-4, with 9 bases matching TRBD1. Germline-derived CDR1 and CDR2 are GTSNPN and SVGIG (reference sequence). The CDR3 consists of 14 residues. The trim removed 3 bases at V and 7 bases at J, leaving 6 bases unmatched. The CDR3 loop is CAWSSGTGSEKLFF. As DNA, the CDR3 is TGTGCCTGGAGCTCCGGGACAGGGAGTGAAAAACTGTTTTTT.

Judged by abundance, this clone is medium-sized. The rearrangement joins TRBV6-5 to TRBJ1-2; D not resolved. CDR1 and CDR2 (germline): MNHEY, SVGAGI. This CDR3 has 14 amino acids. Trimming took off 4 bases at V and 0 bases at J, with 9 bases between the two ends. The CDR3 loop is CASSLEPSNYGYTF. CDR3 coding DNA: TGTGCCAGCAGTTTGGAACCTTCTAACTATGGCTACACCTTC.

The V call is TRBV30, the J call TRBJ1-4, with D unresolved. The CDR3 length is 13 residues. The germline gives CDR1 GTSNPN, CDR2 SVGIG (reference sequence). V was cut by 1 base and J by 5 bases, with 8 bases left in between. The CDR3 nucleotides read TGTGCCTGGAGTGCAGACGTGAATGAAAAACTGTTTTTT. This codes for CAWSADVNEKLFF.

This clone came up a few times. This chain uses TRBV6-6 with TRBJ2-7, with D unclear. The V end was cut by 2 bases, the J end by 3 bases, with 14 bases between. Per the germline V gene, CDR1 is MNHNY and CDR2 is SVGAGI (reference sequence). The CDR3 totals 15 residues. CDR3 region: CASSYDGPPNYEQYF. As DNA, the CDR3 is TGTGCCAGCAGTTACGATGGGCCCCCGAACTACGAGCAGTACTTC.

The chain uses TRBV30 and TRBJ2-7; TRBD2 matches 8 bases. The CDR3 spans 14 residues. Germline trimming cut 4 bases from V and 2 bases from J; bases unmatched to any gene: 7. The germline V gene has CDR1 GTSNPN and CDR2 SVGIG (reference sequence). The CDR3 coding sequence is TGTGCCTGGACTCTCGGACTAGCCCCCTACGAGCAGTACTTC. Residues: CAWTLGLAPYEQYF.

Here the CDR3 reads CASSLQYEQYF. CDR3 nucleotide sequence: TGTGCCAGCAGCTTACAGTACGAGCAGTACTTC. This chain uses TRBV7-2 with TRBJ2-7; D is undetermined. The CDR3 loop spans 11 amino acids. Germline V gene lookup returns CDR1 SGHTA and CDR2 FQGNSA. V was pared by 2 bases and J by 4 bases, with 3 bases between.

This clone was found a few times. This sequence joins TRBV2 and TRBJ1-2; D gene uncertain. V was pared by 9 bases and J by 7 bases, with 18 bases between. Germline assignment: CDR1 SNHLY and CDR2 FYNNEI. This CDR3 spans 13 amino acids. CDR3 DNA: TGTGCCAGTTACACAGACCACTCGGTTGGCTACACCTTC. Its protein is CASYTDHSVGYTF.

The chain joins TRBV25-1 to TRBJ1-2; TRBD1 matches at 7 bases. Germline V gene lookup returns CDR1 MGHDK and CDR2 SYGVNS. This CDR3 is 13 amino acids long. The J segment lost 6 bases and the V segment lost 7 bases, leaving 8 bases of the junction unmatched. CDR3 nucleotides: TGTGCCAGCAAGGAGACAGGGCTCGATGGCTACACCTTC. Translation: CASKETGLDGYTF.

The V gene is TRBV30, the J gene TRBJ1-5; D call uncertain. V dropped 0 bases and J dropped 7 bases, with 7 bases sitting between them. Germline lookup yields CDR1 GTSNPN and CDR2 SVGIG (reference sequence). The CDR3 loop spans 12 amino acids. DNA for the CDR3: TGTGCCTGGAGTGTTAGTTCACAGCCCCAGCATTTT. Residues: CAWSVSSQPQHF.

V gene TRBV6-5 combines with J gene TRBJ1-2; 8 bases are a match to TRBD1. Germline CDR1 MNHEY, CDR2 SVGAGI. This CDR3 is 16 amino acids long. The trim removed 2 bases at V and 0 bases at J, leaving 5 bases unmatched. The CDR3 nucleotides are TGTGCCAGCAGTTACACCCGACAGGGGACTAACTATGGCTACACCTTC. Translation gives CASSYTRQGTNYGYTF.

The J gene is TRBJ2-3, the V gene TRBV30; 12 bases match TRBD2. Germline lookup yields CDR1 GTSNPN and CDR2 SVGIG (reference sequence). The CDR3 runs 13 residues. The ends lost 8 bases at V and 6 bases at J; junction bases unmatched: 6. CDR3 sequence reads: CAGELAGGDTQYF. In DNA form, the CDR3 reads TGTGCCGGAGAACTAGCGGGGGGCGATACGCAGTATTTT.

The rearrangement links TRBV29-1 to TRBJ2-7; D is perhaps TRBD2 (6 bases). With 7 bases removed from V and 4 bases from J, the gap between germline ends came to 17 bases. Per germline, CDR1 SQVTM and CDR2 ANQGSEA. The CDR3 runs to 13 residues. CDR3 region: CSGGSGEGYEQYF. The DNA of the CDR3 is TGCAGCGGTGGTAGCGGAGAAGGTTACGAGCAGTACTTC.